This T cell receptor beta chain was observed in a study of cytomegalovirus exposure and HLA in healthy donors. Study results and limitations: Reportedly, diagnosis of cytomegalovirus status by the classifier showed high specificity and sensitivity. A later analysis showed HLA-associated TCR beta chains outstripping equally common others in clonal expansion.

In its sample, this clone was seen once. Its matching antigen is unknown. The PCR made use of 60 Vbeta and 13 Jbeta primers. TCRdb's copy holds only in-frame clones and misses some; the assay was immunoSEQ multiplex PCR. Of 140,000 or so clones in the sample, approximately 68% are singletons; the top ten hold approximately 2%. The study sampled nominally healthy donors, though unrecorded immune exposures were likely. Germline CDR1 reads MGHRA; CDR2 reads YSYEKL. The V and J ends lost 1 base and 3 bases respectively, with 15 bases between them. This CDR3 is 16 amino acids long. This TCR came from a man aged 35-49 years in good health and CMV-seronegative. Material: PBMCs. The chain employs TRBV4-1 and TRBJ1-2; D unresolved. This CDR3 is CASSQGHRRVDYGYTF. CDR3 nucleotide sequence: TGCGCCAGCAGCCAAGGGCATAGGCGGGTCGACTATGGCTACACCTTC.